The 19 T cell receptor beta chains in this list originate from one sample, sequenced in a study of OX40 agonist ivuxolimab in advanced cancers. Some clones are missing from TCRdb's copy, which holds only in-frame ones; the method was immunoSEQ multiplex PCR. This table holds 20,000 to 30,000 clones, under 85% found once. Sequences were derived from CD4+ or CD8+ T cells sorted from blood, sampled in a trial of the OX40 agonist ivuxolimab. The receptors shown here come from an adult with an advanced solid tumor such as melanoma, head and neck, liver or kidney cancer.

This clone came up a few times. This chain's CDR3 is CASREIQRSYEQYF. Written as DNA, the CDR3 is TGTGCCAGCAGGGAGATACAAAGGTCCTACGAGCAGTACTTC. The chain couples TRBV6-1 to TRBJ2-7; no clear D gene. This CDR3 spans 14 amino acids. Germline lookup yields CDR1 MNHNS and CDR2 SASEGT. V shed 6 bases and J shed 1 base, with 13 bases lying between them.

The chain employs TRBV28 and TRBJ1-2; TRBD1 might be the D (6 bases). The CDR3 extends over 12 amino acids. The germline V and J ends were trimmed by 6 bases and 6 bases, with 11 bases remaining between them. CDR1 and CDR2 (germline): MDHEN, SYDVKM. CDR3 amino acids: CASSYRVDGYTF. The CDR3 bases are TGTGCCAGCAGCTACAGGGTAGATGGCTACACCTTC.

The chain combines TRBV10-3 with TRBJ2-3; D is unresolved. V dropped 11 bases and J dropped 4 bases, with 16 bases sitting between them. The V gene's germline CDR1 is ENHRY and CDR2 SYGVKD. The CDR3 has 13 amino acids. The CDR3 here is CAATQDRADTQYF. The DNA for the CDR3 is TGTGCCGCCACTCAGGATCGGGCAGATACGCAGTATTTT.

This chain joins TRBV10-3 and TRBJ2-5, with 8 bases fitting TRBD1. The J call may be faulty, since TRBJ2-7 better matches the DNA end. There are 15 residues in the CDR3. Germline values: CDR1 ENHRY, CDR2 SYGVKD. The CDR3 DNA is TGTGCCATCATACCCTCGGGACAGGAAACCTACGAGCAGTACTTC. It codes for CAIIPSGQETYEQYF.

This chain uses TRBV7-7 with TRBJ2-1, with D hard to call. V shed 2 bases and J shed 2 bases, with 4 bases lying between them. The CDR3 is made up of 13 amino acids. Per the germline V gene, CDR1 is SSHAT and CDR2 is FNYEAQ (reference sequence). The CDR3 DNA follows: TGTGCCAGCAGCTTAAGCGCCTACAATGAGCAGTTCTTC. Translating gives CASSLSAYNEQFF.

The genes are TRBV12-5 and TRBJ1-2; D ambiguous. Trimming pared 8 bases from V and 4 bases from J, leaving 14 bases between. Germline V gene lookup returns CDR1 LGHNT and CDR2 FRNRAP. The length of the CDR3 is 13 residues. The CDR3 is CASSKYSSYGYTF. The DNA of the CDR3 is TGTGCTAGTTCTAAGTACAGTTCCTATGGCTACACCTTC.

This chain uses TRBV6-1 with TRBJ2-7, with TRBD1 matching 7 bases. This CDR3 is 13 amino acids long. Looked up from germline, CDR1 is MNHNS and CDR2 is SASEGT. V was clipped by 7 bases and J by 6 bases; unmatched bases: 9. CDR3 sequence: CASKIDREGEQYF. The DNA for the CDR3 is TGTGCCAGCAAAATTGACAGGGAAGGCGAGCAGTACTTC.

This sequence joins TRBV7-9 and TRBJ1-2; no clear D gene. The CDR3 runs to 15 residues. The germline V gene has CDR1 SEHNR and CDR2 FQNEAQ (reference sequence). The V end was cut by 1 base, the J end by 8 bases, with 17 bases between. The CDR3 DNA is TGTGCCAGCAGCTTAGATGACGGCACCCCTAACGGCTACACCTTC. Amino acid sequence: CASSLDDGTPNGYTF.

This clone appeared a few times. The chain has TRBV29-1 and TRBJ1-2; D unresolved. Germline-derived CDR1 and CDR2 are SQVTM and ANQGSEA. CDR3 length: 11 amino acids. The V end lost 3 bases, the J end lost 8 bases, and 10 bases lay between the germline ends. DNA of the CDR3: TGCAGCGTTGAGAGTCCGGGAGGCTACACCTTC. The encoded protein is CSVESPGGYTF.

The V gene is TRBV5-4, the J gene TRBJ1-1; D unresolved. The CDR3 length is 12 residues. Trimming pared 0 bases from V and 6 bases from J, leaving 6 bases between. CDR1 SGHNT and CDR2 YYREEE come from the germline V gene (reference sequence). The CDR3 loop is CASSLGLAEAFF. CDR3 bases: TGTGCCAGCAGCTTGGGATTGGCTGAAGCTTTCTTT.

By sample fraction, this clone is medium-sized (0.01 to 0.1%). The V call is TRBV4-1, the J call TRBJ2-2; 8 positions agree with TRBD2. Trimming at V came to 2 bases and at J to 6 bases, leaving 8 bases not matched to a gene. The CDR3 totals 16 residues. Germline assignment: CDR1 MGHRA and CDR2 YSYEKL. CDR3 coding DNA: TGCGCCAGCAGCCAAAGCCCGCGGGGGGCGGCCGGGGAGCTGTTTTTT. Translating it yields CASSQSPRGAAGELFF.

This chain uses TRBV9 with TRBJ2-2; a possible D gene is TRBD1 (5 bases). Looked up from germline, CDR1 is SGDLS and CDR2 is YYNGEE. V lost 5 bases and J 6 bases, leaving 11 bases between the germline ends. This CDR3 has 13 residues. DNA of the CDR3: TGTGCCAGCAGTCCCGACAGTCCCGGGGAGCTGTTTTTT. Its protein is CASSPDSPGELFF.

The V call is TRBV29-1, the J call TRBJ2-2, with 8 bases identical to TRBD1. Germline V CDR1 and CDR2: SQVTM, ANQGSEA. This CDR3 has 14 amino acids. With V trimmed by 6 bases and J by 7 bases, 10 bases remained unmatched. Written as DNA, the CDR3 is TGCAGCGTGTTGACAGGGGTTATTGGCGGGGAGCTGTTTTTT. Translating gives CSVLTGVIGGELFF.

This chain joins TRBV30 and TRBJ1-5; no clear D. The CDR3 spans 19 residues. CDR1 is GTSNPN and CDR2 is SVGIG in the germline V gene (reference sequence). V gave up 2 bases and J gave up 0 bases, with 23 bases separating them. The CDR3 is CAWSIPGGFRTHSNQPQHF. In DNA, the CDR3 is TGTGCCTGGAGTATCCCTGGAGGGTTCCGAACCCATAGCAATCAGCCCCAGCATTTT.

The chain employs TRBV29-1 and TRBJ1-1, with D perhaps matching TRBD1 (6 bases). V lost 7 bases and J lost 0, with 15 bases in between. Germline loops: CDR1 SQVTM, CDR2 ANQGSEA. The CDR3 consists of 14 residues. For the CDR3, the DNA is TGCAGCGCTAGCACGGGACATTTGAACACTGAAGCTTTCTTT. Protein: CSASTGHLNTEAFF.

The gene calls are TRBV19 and TRBJ2-1; D gene ambiguous. The CDR3 runs to 13 residues. V was shortened by 2 bases and J by 5 bases, with 7 bases between the two germline ends. Germline CDR1 is LNHDA and CDR2 is SQIVND (reference sequence). The CDR3 protein is CASSITGNNEQFF. CDR3 DNA: TGTGCCAGTAGTATAACGGGCAACAATGAGCAGTTCTTC.

This chain joins TRBV18 and TRBJ2-7; D ambiguous. The CDR3 loop spans 14 amino acids. CDR1 is KGHSH and CDR2 is LQKENI in the germline V gene. Trimming took 3 bases from V and 0 from J, leaving 9 bases between them. CDR3 sequence (DNA): TGTGCCAGCTCACCTGTCAAGAGCTCCTACGAGCAGTACTTC. Translated, it gives CASSPVKSSYEQYF. Full variable domain (missing parts from reference TRBV18 and TRBJ2-7): NAGVMQNPRHLVRRRGQEARLRCSPMKGHSHVYWYRQLPEEGLKFMVYLQKENIIDESGMPKERFSAEFPKEGPSILRIQQVVRGDSAAYFCASSPVKSSYEQYFGPGTRLTVT.

V is TRBV2 and J is TRBJ2-2, with D hard to call. This CDR3 contains 15 residues. The ends were cut back, 2 bases at V and 1 base at J, with 8 bases in the middle. In germline, CDR1 is SNHLY, CDR2 FYNNEI. The CDR3 is CASSEQALNTGELFF. CDR3 nucleotide sequence: TGTGCCAGCAGTGAACAGGCCTTGAACACCGGGGAGCTGTTTTTT.

The genes are TRBV21-1 and TRBJ2-7; the table's D call, TRBD1, was not checked against the DNA. TRBV21-1 is listed as a pseudogene. The CDR3 runs 15 residues. The CDR3 protein is CASSDAGTGPYEQYF. The CDR3 coding sequence is TGTGCCAGCAGCGATGCTGGGACAGGACCCTACGAGCAGTACTTC.